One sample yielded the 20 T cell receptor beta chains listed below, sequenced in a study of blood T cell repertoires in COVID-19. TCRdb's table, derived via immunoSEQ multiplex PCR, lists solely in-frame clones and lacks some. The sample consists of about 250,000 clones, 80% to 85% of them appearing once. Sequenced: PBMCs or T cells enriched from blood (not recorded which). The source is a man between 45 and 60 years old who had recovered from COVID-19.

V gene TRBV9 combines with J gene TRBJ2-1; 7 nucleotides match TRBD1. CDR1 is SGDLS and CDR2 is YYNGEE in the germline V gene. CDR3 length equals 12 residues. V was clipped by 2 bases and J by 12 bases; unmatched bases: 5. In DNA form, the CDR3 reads TGTGCCAGCAGCGTCGAACAGGGGTCGCAGTTCTTC. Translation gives CASSVEQGSQFF.

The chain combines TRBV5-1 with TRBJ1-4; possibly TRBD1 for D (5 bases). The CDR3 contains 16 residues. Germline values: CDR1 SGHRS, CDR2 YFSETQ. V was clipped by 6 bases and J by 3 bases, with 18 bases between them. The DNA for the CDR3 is TGCGCCAGCACTTATTCCGGGGGTATTGCTAATGAAAAACTGTTTTTT. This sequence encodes CASTYSGGIANEKLFF.

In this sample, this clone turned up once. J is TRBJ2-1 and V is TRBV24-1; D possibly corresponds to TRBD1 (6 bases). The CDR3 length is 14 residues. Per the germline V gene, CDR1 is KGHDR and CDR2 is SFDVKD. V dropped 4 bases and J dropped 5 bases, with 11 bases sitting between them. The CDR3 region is CATSEGGQNNEQFF. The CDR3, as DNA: TGTGCCACCAGTGAAGGTGGACAGAACAATGAGCAGTTCTTC.

The CDR3 protein is CASFTGQETQYF. DNA for the CDR3: TGTGCCAGCTTTACAGGGCAAGAGACCCAGTACTTC. J is TRBJ2-5 and V is TRBV7-8; tentative D call: TRBD1 (6 bases). Germline CDR1 is SGHVS and CDR2 is FQNEAQ. CDR3 length: 12 residues. The ends were cut back, 8 bases at V and 2 bases at J, with 9 bases in the middle.

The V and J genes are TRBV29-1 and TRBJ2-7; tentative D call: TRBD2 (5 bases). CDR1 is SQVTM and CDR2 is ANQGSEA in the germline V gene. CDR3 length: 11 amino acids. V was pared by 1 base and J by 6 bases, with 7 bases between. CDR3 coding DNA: TGCAGCGTTGAAGGTGGGAGCGAGCAGTACTTC. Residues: CSVEGGSEQYF.

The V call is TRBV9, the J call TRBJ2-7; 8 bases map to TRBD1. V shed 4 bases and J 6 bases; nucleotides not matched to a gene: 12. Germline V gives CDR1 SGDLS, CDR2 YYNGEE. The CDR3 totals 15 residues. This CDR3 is CASSLGQGVLGEQYF. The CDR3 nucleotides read TGTGCCAGCAGCCTAGGACAGGGCGTCTTAGGCGAGCAGTACTTC.

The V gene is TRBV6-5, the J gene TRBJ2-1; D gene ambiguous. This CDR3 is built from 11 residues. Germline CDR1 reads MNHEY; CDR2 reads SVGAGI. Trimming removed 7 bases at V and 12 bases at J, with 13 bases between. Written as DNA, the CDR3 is TGTGCCAGCACCTGGATCTCAGGGCAGTTCTTC. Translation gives CASTWISGQFF.

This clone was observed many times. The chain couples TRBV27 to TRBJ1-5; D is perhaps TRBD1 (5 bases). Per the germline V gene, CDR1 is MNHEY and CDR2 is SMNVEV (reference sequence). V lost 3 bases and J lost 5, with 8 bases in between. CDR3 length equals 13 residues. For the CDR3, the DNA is TGTGCCAGCAGTTTCACGGGGGATCAGCCCCAGCATTTT. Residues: CASSFTGDQPQHF.

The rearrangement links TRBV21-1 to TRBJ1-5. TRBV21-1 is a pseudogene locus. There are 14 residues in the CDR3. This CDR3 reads CASSTRERGQPQHF. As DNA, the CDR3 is TGTGCCAGCAGCACCCGGGAGCGGGGTCAGCCCCAGCATTTT.

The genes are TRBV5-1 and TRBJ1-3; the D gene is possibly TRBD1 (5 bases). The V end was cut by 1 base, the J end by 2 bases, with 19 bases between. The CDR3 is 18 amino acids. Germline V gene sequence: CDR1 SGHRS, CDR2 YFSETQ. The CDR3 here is CASSLTGTGVRAGNTIYF. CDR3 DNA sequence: TGCGCCAGCAGCTTGACCGGGACGGGGGTTCGGGCTGGAAACACCATATATTTT. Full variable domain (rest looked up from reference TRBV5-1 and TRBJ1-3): KAGVTQTPRYLIKTRGQQVTLSCSPISGHRSVSWYQQTPGQGLQFLFEYFSETQRNKGNFPGRFSGRQFSNSRSEMNVSTLELGDSALYLCASSLTGTGVRAGNTIYFGEGSWLTVV.

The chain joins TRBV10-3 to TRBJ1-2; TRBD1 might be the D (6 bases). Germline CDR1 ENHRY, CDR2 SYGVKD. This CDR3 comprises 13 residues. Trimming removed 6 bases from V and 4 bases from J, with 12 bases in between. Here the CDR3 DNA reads TGTGCCATCAGAGGGCAGGGGTCCTATGGCTACACCTTC. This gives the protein CAIRGQGSYGYTF.

In DNA, the CDR3 is TGTGCCAGCAGTTACTCGCAGGGGCTGGGTGGAAACACCATATATTTT. The encoded protein is CASSYSQGLGGNTIYF. This chain links TRBV6-5 with TRBJ1-3; D perhaps matches TRBD1 (6 bases). The CDR3 has 16 amino acids. V lost 0 bases to trimming and J lost 3 bases, with 12 bases between them. Germline V gene lookup returns CDR1 MNHEY and CDR2 SVGAGI.

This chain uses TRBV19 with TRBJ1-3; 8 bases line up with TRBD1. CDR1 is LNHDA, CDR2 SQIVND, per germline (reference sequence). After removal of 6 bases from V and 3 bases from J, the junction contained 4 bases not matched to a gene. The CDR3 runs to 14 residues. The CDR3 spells CASSATGGGNTIYF. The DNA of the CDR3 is TGTGCCAGTAGCGCCACAGGGGGTGGAAACACCATATATTTT.

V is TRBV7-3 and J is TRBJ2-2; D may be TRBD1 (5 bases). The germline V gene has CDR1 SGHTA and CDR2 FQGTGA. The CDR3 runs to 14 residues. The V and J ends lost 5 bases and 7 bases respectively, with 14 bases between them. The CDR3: CASSPSGYDGELFF. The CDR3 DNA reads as TGTGCCAGCAGCCCGTCAGGGTACGACGGGGAGCTGTTTTTT.

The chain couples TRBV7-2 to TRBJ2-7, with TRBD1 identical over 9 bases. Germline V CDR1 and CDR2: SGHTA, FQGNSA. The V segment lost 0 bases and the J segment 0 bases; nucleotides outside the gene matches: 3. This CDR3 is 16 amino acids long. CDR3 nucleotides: TGTGCCAGCAGCTTAGCGGGACAGGGAGCCTCCTACGAGCAGTACTTC. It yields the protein CASSLAGQGASYEQYF.

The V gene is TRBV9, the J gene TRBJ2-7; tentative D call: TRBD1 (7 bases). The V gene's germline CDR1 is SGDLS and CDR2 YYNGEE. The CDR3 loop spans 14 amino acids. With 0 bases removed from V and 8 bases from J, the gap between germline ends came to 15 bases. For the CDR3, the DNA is TGTGCCAGCAGCGTAGTAAGGGGGCGGGGACAGCAGTACTTC. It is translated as CASSVVRGRGQQYF.

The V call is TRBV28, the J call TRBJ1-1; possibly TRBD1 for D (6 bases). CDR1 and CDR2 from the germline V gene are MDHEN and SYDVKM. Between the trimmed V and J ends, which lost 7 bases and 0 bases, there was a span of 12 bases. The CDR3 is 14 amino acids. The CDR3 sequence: CASIATGMNTEAFF. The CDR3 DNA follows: TGTGCCAGCATTGCCACAGGGATGAACACTGAAGCTTTCTTT.

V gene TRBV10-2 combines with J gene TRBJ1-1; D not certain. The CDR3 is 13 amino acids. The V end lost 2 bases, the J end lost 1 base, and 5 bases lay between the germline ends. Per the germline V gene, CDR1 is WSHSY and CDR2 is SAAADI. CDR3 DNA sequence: TGCGCCAGCAGTGAGGTCTCGAACACTGAAGCTTTCTTT. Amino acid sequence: CASSEVSNTEAFF.

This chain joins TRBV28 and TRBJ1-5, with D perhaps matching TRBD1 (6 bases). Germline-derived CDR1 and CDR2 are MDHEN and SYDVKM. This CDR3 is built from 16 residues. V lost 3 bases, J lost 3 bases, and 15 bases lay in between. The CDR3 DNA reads TGTGCCAGCAGTTTCTCGGGGGCGGGGGACAATCAGCCCCAGCATTTT. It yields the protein CASSFSGAGDNQPQHF.

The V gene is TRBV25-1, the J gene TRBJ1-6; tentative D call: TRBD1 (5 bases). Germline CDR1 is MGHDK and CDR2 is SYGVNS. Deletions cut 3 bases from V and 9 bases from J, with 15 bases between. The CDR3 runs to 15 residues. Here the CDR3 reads CASSESQGVSSPLHF. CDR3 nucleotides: TGTGCCAGCAGTGAGAGCCAGGGCGTTAGTTCACCCCTCCACTTT.